Reported below is one TCR beta chain. No cognate antigen has been identified for it. No base-level quality is on record; no much larger clone is a single base apart. This sample was taken from a study of shared clonotypes between healthy human individuals (dated by TCRdb to 2020 to 2022). The study in broad terms: The cohort comprised a couple of women and three men aged 18 to 49 years. Leukapheresis yielded between about 0.8 and 9.5 billion PBMCs per donor. Different laboratories and diverse techniques were used to prepare libraries and sequence TCR repertoires, to increase sequencing depth and limit assay-specific biases. For each donor, CD4 naive and CD4 memory were each given three plates, CD8 naive was given two plates, and CD8 memory was given one plate. The study deeply sequenced blood TCR repertoires of five healthy adults to estimate repertoire size and the extent of clonotype sharing between individuals. Overall study outcomes, separate from this receptor: Larger estimated clonotype richness was generally found for naive subsets than for memory subsets. Rarefaction of sorted-subset datasets indicated incomplete sequencing despite the large sequencing depth. The small number of donors limited the genetic and exposure-history diversity represented. Pairwise subsampling indicated that sequencing depth was expected to affect the degree of clonotype sharing among donors. Sampling was restricted to blood, and TCR repertoires in tissue are likely to differ from TCR repertoires in blood. Higher generation probabilities were observed for clonotypes shared by all four sorted-subset donors than for non-shared clonotypes. Approximately 5% of naive CD4, 3.5% of naive CD8, about 2.5% of memory CD4, and less than 0.45% of memory CD8 clonotypes were shared across several donors.

TCR CDR3 regions were amplified from genomic DNA by multiplex PCR using the deep immunoSEQ assay. For each cell subset, the extracted genomic DNA was distributed evenly across all wells of several immunoSEQ 96-well plates, and each plate served as one replicate. For sorted subsets, about 0.2 ug genomic DNA, equal to 30,000 or so T cell genomes, was loaded into each replicate PCR. Purified libraries were quantified with a Qubit 3.0 fluorometer, sized on a Bioanalyzer 2100, and re-quantified with the KAPA Library Quantification kit. Each immunoSEQ 96-well plate was sequenced on its own single-read 150-cycle Illumina NextSeq 550 flow cell. From the authors' description of their analysis: The immunoSEQ output contained only junctional sequences without quality scores, so filtering could not match that applied to full-length reads. To assign V/J genes and CDR3, sequences were annotated against IMGT germline references using PyIR, a Python wrapper for IgBLAST v1.9. Reads were filtered out if the reads had weak V/J assignments (E-value above 1e-6), no CDR3, stop codons, out-of-frame junctions, or ambiguous translated residues. A V3J clonotype was defined by an identical inferred V gene, J gene, and CDR3 amino acid sequence. To compute the percentage overlap between repertoires, the number of shared unique clonotypes was divided by the size of the smaller repertoire. Three approaches were used to assess repertoire richness: RTK rarefaction, the Chao1 estimator, and Recon v2.1 estimates of unobserved clonotypes. For all TCRbeta clonotypes obtained by the gDNA method from a few donors, generation probabilities were computed with OLGA. In TCRdb, the immuneACCESS table is reduced to in-frame sequences with V and J assigned. These tables do not hold every clone; where another copy was compared, an unresolved V gene accounts for under half, and the others remain unexplained. V and J calls and clone size follow that table, whereas D and trimming were derived from the DNA. The sample table records approximately 740,000 clones; 92% of these occur just once. The ten most abundant clones make up 24% of the sample.

CDR1 and CDR2, looked up from the germline V gene, are SQVTM and ANQGSEA. V loses 4 bases at its end and J loses 0 bases; junction bases beyond the gene matches: 8. The CDR3 holds 17 amino acids from the cysteine to the phenylalanine. Only the CDR3 portion is preserved as DNA: 51 bases, with reading frame beginning at the first base. CD8 naive samples were CD45RO-negative cells positively selected for CCR7, giving a CD45RA+CCR7+ population that excluded TemRA cells. Healthy HIV-negative adults with no recently reported acute infections or vaccinations were included as donors. Every donor was a Caucasian adult residing in Nashville, Tennessee, USA. After blood collection by leukapheresis, PBMCs were isolated using Ficoll-Histopaque density gradient centrifugation and then cryopreserved in the vapor phase of liquid nitrogen. Analytical flow cytometry was used to check the purity and quantity of every magnetically sorted T cell population. Each sorted fraction had its genomic DNA isolated and then quantified by UV absorbance on a Nanodrop 2000c.

The rearrangement joined TRBV29-1 to TRBJ2-1; 11 bases in the middle match TRBD2. This receptor was obtained from a man under 40 in good health. The sequencing input was naive CD8+ T cells sorted from blood. The cell subset or site label, read with the paper, signifies: CD45RA+CCR7+. This receptor carries the CDR3 CSVAGLAALSSYNEQFF. The DNA sequence reads TGCAGCGTTGCGGGACTAGCGGCGTTAAGCTCCTACAATGAGCAGTTCTTC.